What follows are 8 T cell receptor beta chains derived from one specimen sequenced in a study of OX40 agonist ivuxolimab in advanced cancers. Clones were read by immunoSEQ multiplex PCR, and TCRdb kept only the in-frame ones, dropping some. Of about 61,000 clones listed, approximately 93% are singletons. Sequenced here: CD4+ or CD8+ T cells sorted from blood, sampled in a trial of the OX40 agonist ivuxolimab. The receptors were gathered from an adult with an advanced solid tumor such as melanoma, head and neck, liver or kidney cancer.

The chain couples TRBV27 to TRBJ1-3; perhaps TRBD1 as D (5 bases). V lost 2 bases to trimming and J lost 0 bases, with 8 bases between them. The CDR3 consists of 15 residues. The germline V gene encodes CDR1 MNHEY and CDR2 SMNVEV (reference sequence). The CDR3 spells CASSLQGNSGNTIYF. The CDR3, as DNA: TGTGCCAGCAGTTTACAGGGAAACTCTGGAAACACCATATATTTT.

This chain's CDR3 is CASSYSEDSPSYEQYF. The CDR3, as DNA: TGTGCCAGCAGTTACTCGGAAGACAGCCCTTCCTACGAGCAGTACTTC. The chain carries TRBV6-5 and TRBJ2-7, with a tentative D call TRBD1 (5 bases). V dropped 0 bases and J dropped 1 base, with 13 bases sitting between them. CDR3 length: 16 amino acids. Germline CDR1 MNHEY, CDR2 SVGAGI.

The J gene is TRBJ1-4, the V gene TRBV7-9; unclear D gene. The germline V and J ends were trimmed by 5 bases and 7 bases, with 17 bases remaining between them. CDR3 length: 15 residues. Per germline, CDR1 SEHNR and CDR2 FQNEAQ (reference sequence). CDR3 nucleotides: TGTGCCAGCAGCCAATCGTGGGCCAACGGTGAAAAACTGTTTTTT. Translating it yields CASSQSWANGEKLFF.

This chain uses TRBV11-2 with TRBJ2-1; 10 nucleotides agree with TRBD2. The CDR3 covers 15 residues. Per germline, CDR1 SGHAT and CDR2 FQNNGV. J gave up 5 bases and V 1 base, and 2 bases lay outside the gene matches. CDR3 DNA: TGTGCCAGCAGCTTAGGGACTAGCGGTCACAATGAGCAGTTCTTC. It encodes CASSLGTSGHNEQFF.

The chain couples TRBV7-9 to TRBJ1-3, with D perhaps matching TRBD1 (6 bases). V gave up 1 base and J gave up 0 bases, with 13 bases separating them. Germline loops: CDR1 SEHNR, CDR2 FQNEAQ (reference sequence). CDR3 size: 17 residues. DNA for the CDR3: TGTGCCAGCAGCTTAGAAGGCCAGGGGTTCTCTGGAAACACCATATATTTT. It yields the protein CASSLEGQGFSGNTIYF.

V gene TRBV19 combines with J gene TRBJ1-1, with D hard to call. The CDR3 is made up of 14 amino acids. The germline V gene has CDR1 LNHDA and CDR2 SQIVND (reference sequence). Between the trimmed V and J ends, which lost 1 base and 2 bases, there was a span of 8 bases. The CDR3 protein is CASSIVNLNTEAFF. The CDR3 nucleotides read TGTGCCAGTAGTATAGTAAATCTAAACACTGAAGCTTTCTTT.

V is TRBV7-9 and J is TRBJ2-1; D is unclear. This CDR3 is built from 12 residues. Looked up from germline, CDR1 is SEHNR and CDR2 is FQNEAQ (reference sequence). The germline V and J ends were trimmed by 1 base and 7 bases, with 5 bases remaining between them. This chain's CDR3 is CASSLVGNEQFF. The CDR3 DNA sequence: TGTGCCAGCAGCTTAGTAGGGAATGAGCAGTTCTTC.

The V gene is TRBV29-1, the J gene TRBJ1-1; 8 bases are shared with TRBD1. CDR3 length: 12 residues. After removal of 7 bases from V and 6 bases from J, the junction contained 7 bases not matched to a gene. Germline V gives CDR1 SQVTM, CDR2 ANQGSEA. The CDR3 DNA reads as TGCAGCGGAAGGGGACAGGTACCTGAAGCTTTCTTT. This gives the protein CSGRGQVPEAFF.